What follows are 2 T cell receptor beta chains derived from one specimen sequenced in a study of blood T cell repertoires in COVID-19. Profiled with immunoSEQ multiplex PCR; TCRdb holds only in-frame clones, not every one. Of about 150,000 clones in the sample, 70% to 90% were seen once. Input material: PBMCs or T cells enriched from blood (not recorded which). These receptors all stem from a man aged 50-59 years who had recovered from COVID-19.

The chain recombines TRBV18 with TRBJ1-5; 8 bases map to TRBD1. With 3 bases clipped from V and 2 bases from J, the junction kept 3 bases outside the gene matches. This CDR3 is built from 15 residues. From germline, CDR1 is KGHSH and CDR2 LQKENI. The CDR3 DNA follows: TGTGCCAGCTCACCTGCGGACAGGGGCAATCAGCCCCAGCATTTT. Amino acid sequence: CASSPADRGNQPQHF. Supplemented by reference TRBV18 and TRBJ1-5, the full variable domain reads NAGVMQNPRHLVRRRGQEARLRCSPMKGHSHVYWYRQLPEEGLKFMVYLQKENIIDESGMPKERFSAEFPKEGPSILRIQQVVRGDSAAYFCASSPADRGNQPQHFGDGTRLSIL.

The V gene is TRBV9, the J gene TRBJ2-5; the match to TRBD2 covers 7 bases. Germline trimming cut 0 bases from V and 0 bases from J; bases unmatched to any gene: 8. The CDR3 spans 17 residues. Germline CDR1 is SGDLS and CDR2 is YYNGEE. The CDR3 DNA reads as TGTGCCAGCAGCGTAGGTCCTAGCGGACTGTACCAAGAGACCCAGTACTTC. Encoded protein: CASSVGPSGLYQETQYF.